These 21 T cell receptor beta chains were all obtained from the same sample, sequenced in a study of T cells in Graves' hyperthyroidism and ophthalmopathy. What was amplified from RNA transcripts were TCR beta CDR3 regions. Researchers ran a first-round RT-PCR on the TCR CDR3 using the HTBI primer set. TCRdb ran MiXCR on the multiplex PCR reads and lists one entry per CDR3 protein. Found here are approximately 430,000 distinct CDR3 sequences, around 16% of them singletons; the top ten hold 7.5% to 9%. Sequencing was done on a sample of blood. These TCRs come from a woman aged 18-29 years with Graves' hyperthyroidism.

Note on this clonotype: With a much larger clone just one base away, this may be a read error. The chain carries TRBV30 and TRBJ1-6, with D unresolved. The CDR3 contains 16 residues. Germline CDR1 and CDR2: GTSNPN and SVGIG (reference sequence). V lost 1 base and J lost 7, with 17 bases in between. The CDR3 region is CAWSGIGLNKNSPLHF. The CDR3 DNA follows: TGTGCCTGGAGTGGGATAGGACTCAACAAGAATTCACCCCTCCACTTT.

This clonotype showed up many times. This sequence joins TRBV12-3 or TRBV12-4 and TRBJ2-1; 14 positions agree with TRBD2. V shed 1 base, J shed 0 bases, and the junction held 2 bases outside the gene matches. This CDR3 spans 18 amino acids. The CDR3 DNA reads as TGTGCCAGCAGTTTAGAGACTAGCGGGGGGGCCTCCTACAATGAGCAGTTCTTC. Translated: CASSLETSGGASYNEQFF.

About this clonotype itself: A much more abundant neighbour one base away suggests this may be a read error. CDR3 sequence (DNA): TGTGCTAGCAGCGCGGACAGGGAATCGTGCGAGCAGTACTTC. Amino acid sequence: CASSADRESCEQYF. The chain links TRBV7-7 to TRBJ2-7; TRBD1 matches 8 bases. CDR3 size: 14 residues. Germline V gene lookup returns CDR1 SSHAT and CDR2 FNYEAQ (reference sequence).

Ten or more counts support this clonotype. V is TRBV11-2 and J is TRBJ1-2; no firm D call. This CDR3 has 13 amino acids. Trimming left V 1 base short and J 8 bases short, with 11 bases between. Germline V gene data show CDR1 as SGHAT and CDR2 as FQNNGV. CDR3 sequence reads: CASSLGQLTGYTF. DNA of the CDR3: TGTGCCAGCAGCTTAGGTCAATTGACAGGCTACACCTTC. Looking up the rest from reference TRBV11-2 and TRBJ1-2 gives the full variable domain: EAGVAQSPRYKIIEKRQSVAFWCNPISGHATLYWYQQILGQGPKLLIQFQNNGVVDDSQLPKDRFSAERLKGVDSTLKIQPAKLEDSAVYLCASSLGQLTGYTFGSGTRLTVV.

This clonotype was counted at least ten times. This rearrangement joins TRBV6-1 to TRBJ1-3; D is ambiguous. The V gene lost 8 bases and the J gene lost 0 bases, with 5 bases spanning the gap. From germline, CDR1 is MNHNS and CDR2 SASEGT. The CDR3 totals 12 residues. CDR3 amino acids: CASFSSGNTIYF. In DNA form, the CDR3 reads TGTGCCAGCTTCAGCTCTGGAAACACCATATATTTT.

The chain recombines TRBV27 with TRBJ2-7; D gene unclear. The CDR3 has 14 amino acids. The V gene's germline CDR1 is MNHEY and CDR2 SMNVEV (reference sequence). The V end lost 6 bases, the J end lost 5 bases, and 17 bases lay between the germline ends. This chain's CDR3 is CASRRSVDGHEQYF. CDR3 DNA sequence: TGTGCCAGCAGGAGGTCCGTGGACGGGCACGAGCAGTACTTC.

Details on this clonotype: The junction shows a germline mismatch at one end, possibly a read error. The V gene is TRBV20-1, the J gene TRBJ2-1; TRBD2 aligns across 8 bases. The V gene's germline CDR1 is DFQATT and CDR2 SNEGSKA (reference sequence). The CDR3 length is 17 residues. The CDR3 region has the DNA TGCAGTGCTAGAGTCCCAGGTGCGGGAGGATTGGAAAATGGGCAGTTCTTC. Its protein product is CSARVPGAGGLENGQFF.

This clonotype was observed many times. V is TRBV5-5 and J is TRBJ1-1; D unclear. CDR3 length equals 14 residues. In germline, CDR1 is SGHKS, CDR2 YYEKEE (reference sequence). V lost 1 base and J 1 base, leaving 8 bases between the germline ends. CDR3 in DNA: TGTGCCAGCAGCTTGCATCCGTCGAACACTGAAGCTTTCTTT. It specifies CASSLHPSNTEAFF.

This clonotype was seen repeatedly, ten times or more. The CDR3 spells CASSPLAGGFDEQFF. CDR3 nucleotide sequence: TGTGCCAGCAGTCCACTAGCGGGAGGTTTCGATGAGCAGTTCTTC. The chain uses TRBV6-1 and TRBJ2-1; TRBD2 matches at 12 bases. The germline V gene has CDR1 MNHNS and CDR2 SASEGT. This CDR3 has 15 residues. V shed 5 bases and J 8 bases; nucleotides not matched to a gene: 7.

This clonotype was picked up many times. The CDR3, as DNA: TGTGCCACCAGTGCACTAGCGGGAGAGGGGCGCAATGAGCAGTTCTTC. Residues: CATSALAGEGRNEQFF. The chain combines TRBV24-1 with TRBJ2-1; 11 bases align to TRBD2. V trimming: 5 bases; J trimming: 6 bases; junction bases outside the gene matches: 8. The CDR3 consists of 16 residues. The germline CDR1 and CDR2 sequences are KGHDR and SFDVKD.

This clonotype was seen many times. J is TRBJ2-1 and V is TRBV11-2; 10 positions match TRBD2. Germline values: CDR1 SGHAT, CDR2 FQNNGV. The CDR3 spans 14 residues. The V gene end was trimmed by 5 bases and the J gene end by 6 bases; junction bases not matched to a gene: 4. The CDR3 loop reads CASSLRLAGNEQFF. The CDR3 nucleotides read TGTGCCAGCAGCCTCAGACTAGCGGGCAATGAGCAGTTCTTC.

This clonotype was counted many times. V usage is TRBV10-3 and J usage is TRBJ1-2; D is ambiguous. Trimming cost V 3 bases and J 6 bases, with 17 bases left between them. Per germline, CDR1 ENHRY and CDR2 SYGVKD. The CDR3 consists of 15 residues. The CDR3 nucleotides are TGTGCCATCAGTGATCAGTTAACAGACCCCAATGGCTACACCTTC. This sequence encodes CAISDQLTDPNGYTF.

This clonotype was seen many times. The rearrangement uses TRBV7-8 and TRBJ1-2, with 9 nucleotides matching TRBD1. Losses at the gene ends were 7 bases for V and 4 bases for J; bases not matched to a gene: 7. The germline V gene encodes CDR1 SGHVS and CDR2 FQNEAQ. The CDR3 totals 14 residues. The CDR3 spells CASTQGAGGYGYTF. CDR3 DNA sequence: TGTGCCAGCACACAGGGGGCGGGAGGCTATGGCTACACCTTC.

The chain combines TRBV28 with TRBJ1-2; 8 positions agree with TRBD1. CDR1 and CDR2 from the germline V gene are MDHEN and SYDVKM. The V segment lost 5 bases and the J segment 4 bases; nucleotides outside the gene matches: 9. This CDR3 is 15 amino acids long. The CDR3 nucleotides read TGTGCCAGCAGTCGGACAGGGCCCCTCCTCTATGGCTACACCTTC. As protein: CASSRTGPLLYGYTF.

The chain combines TRBV7-6 with TRBJ1-1; 7 nucleotides line up with TRBD1. The V segment lost 5 bases and the J segment 5 bases; nucleotides outside the gene matches: 8. The germline V gene has CDR1 SGHVS and CDR2 FNYEAQ. This CDR3 spans 14 amino acids. The CDR3 nucleotides read TGTGCCAGCAGCCCGGGACAGCCGGGTACTGAAGCTTTCTTT. Translating it yields CASSPGQPGTEAFF.

This clonotype has at least ten counts. The rearrangement uses TRBV20-1 and TRBJ2-5; TRBD2 matches 10 bases. Per the germline V gene, CDR1 is DFQATT and CDR2 is SNEGSKA (reference sequence). The CDR3 contains 14 residues. Trimming cost V 5 bases and J 5 bases; bases outside gene matches: 8. The CDR3 here is CSAAPSGSGETQYF. Here the CDR3 DNA reads TGCAGTGCTGCCCCTAGCGGGAGCGGGGAGACCCAGTACTTC.

The sample holds many counts of this clonotype. The genes are TRBV7-2 and TRBJ2-3; no clear D gene. The CDR3 spans 13 residues. V shed 5 bases and J shed 6 bases, with 12 bases lying between them. Germline V gives CDR1 SGHTA, CDR2 FQGNSA. The DNA for the CDR3 is TGTGCCAGCAGCCGTATCGAGTGGGATACGCAGTATTTT. Amino acids: CASSRIEWDTQYF.

In this sample, this clonotype turned up many times. V gene TRBV27 combines with J gene TRBJ2-3; 10 bases fit TRBD2. This CDR3 is built from 18 residues. Germline V gene lookup returns CDR1 MNHEY and CDR2 SMNVEV (reference sequence). J lost 0 bases, V lost 2 bases, and 8 bases had no gene match. The CDR3 is CASSLGLAGVRSTDTQYF. Here the CDR3 DNA reads TGTGCCAGCAGTTTAGGGCTAGCGGGGGTAAGAAGCACAGATACGCAGTATTTT.

The gene calls are TRBV28 and TRBJ2-2; no definite D call. V was trimmed by 10 bases and J by 6 bases, leaving 12 bases between them. Germline V gene data show CDR1 as MDHEN and CDR2 as SYDVKM. The CDR3 sequence is 12 residues long. The CDR3 is CATTLPPGELFF. The CDR3 nucleotides are TGTGCCACCACCCTACCCCCCGGGGAGCTGTTTTTT.

This clonotype was seen at least ten times. The rearrangement uses TRBV28 and TRBJ2-3; D ambiguous. The length of the CDR3 is 16 residues. V lost 4 bases to trimming and J lost 0 bases, with 14 bases between them. Germline assignment: CDR1 MDHEN and CDR2 SYDVKM. Written as DNA, the CDR3 is TGTGCCAGCAGTTACGGACGATCGACTAGCACAGATACGCAGTATTTT. Its protein is CASSYGRSTSTDTQYF.

This clonotype was observed many times. V and J are TRBV12-3 or TRBV12-4 and TRBJ2-5, with TRBD2 matching over 12 bases. J lost 14 bases, V lost 1 base, and 11 bases had no gene match. The CDR3 extends over 15 amino acids. In nucleotides, the CDR3 is TGTGCCAGCAGTTTAGGACTAGCGGGGGCCTCACGGTGCTACTTC. Translated: CASSLGLAGASRCYF.